These 22 T cell receptor beta chains share one sample of origin, sequenced in a study. Using its own MiXCR run on the 5' RACE reads, TCRdb lists one record per CDR3 protein. The sample contains about 55,000 distinct CDR3 sequences, roughly 20% of which appear only once. Treg sorting used a CD4+CD25+CD127-/low gate. What was sequenced was tumor-infiltrating Tregs sorted from the breast tumor. The receptors stem from a female donor with breast cancer.

This clonotype appeared a few times. V and J are TRBV20-1 and TRBJ1-2, with D perhaps TRBD1 (6 bases). The CDR3 covers 12 residues. V dropped 4 bases and J dropped 6 bases, with 12 bases sitting between them. The germline V gene has CDR1 DFQATT and CDR2 SNEGSKA (reference sequence). CDR3 DNA: TGCAGTGCTATAAGGGGGGCCGATGGCTACACCTTC. Translated: CSAIRGADGYTF.

Only a few counts were recorded for this clonotype. The chain uses TRBV5-1 and TRBJ2-3; D is possibly TRBD2 (7 bases). The CDR3 is made up of 15 amino acids. Trimming took off 5 bases at V and 0 bases at J, with 13 bases between the two ends. CDR1 is SGHRS and CDR2 is YFSETQ in the germline V gene. For the CDR3, the DNA is TGCGCCAGCAGACCCAGGGGAGGGAGCACAGATACGCAGTATTTT. Translated: CASRPRGGSTDTQYF.

This sequence joins TRBV20-1 and TRBJ2-2, with 9 bases fitting TRBD2. CDR1 is DFQATT and CDR2 is SNEGSKA in the germline V gene (reference sequence). The CDR3 is made up of 14 amino acids. Trimming took 3 bases from V and 6 from J; bases not matched to a gene: 5. The CDR3, as DNA: TGCAGTGCTAGTTCGGGACTAGCTGCCGGGGAGCTGTTTTTT. This codes for CSASSGLAAGELFF.

The rearrangement links TRBV4-3 to TRBJ2-3; weak D call: TRBD1 (5 bases). Germline lookup yields CDR1 LGHNA and CDR2 YSLEER. CDR3 length: 16 residues. The V gene lost 0 bases and the J gene lost 4 bases, with 14 bases spanning the gap. CDR3 region: CASSQDRASRADTQYF. Written as DNA, the CDR3 is TGCGCCAGCAGCCAAGACAGGGCCAGCAGGGCAGATACGCAGTATTTT.

This clonotype was observed a handful of times. The gene calls are TRBV10-3 and TRBJ2-3; D assignment may be TRBD1 or TRBD2 (7 bases each). This CDR3 spans 14 amino acids. Trimming stripped 10 bases from V and 6 bases from J, with 20 bases between. Germline CDR1 is ENHRY and CDR2 is SYGVKD. The DNA for the CDR3 is TGTGCCACCAGGGGGGGAGCCTCCACGGATACGCAGTATTTT. Its translation: CATRGGASTDTQYF.

The chain is built from TRBV20-1 and TRBJ1-4; a weak D match, TRBD1 (6 bases). Germline lookup yields CDR1 DFQATT and CDR2 SNEGSKA (reference sequence). CDR3 length: 15 amino acids. With 6 bases removed from V and 4 bases from J, the gap between germline ends came to 18 bases. CDR3 in amino acids: CSAVGGGQRNEKLFF. The CDR3 bases are TGCAGTGCCGTTGGCGGGGGACAACGTAATGAAAAACTGTTTTTT.

This clonotype was seen at least ten times. The genes are TRBV7-8 and TRBJ2-7, with 10 positions matching TRBD1. The germline gives CDR1 SGHVS, CDR2 FQNEAQ. The junction had 15 bases not matched to a gene; V was cut back by 5 bases and J by 5 bases. CDR3 length: 17 residues. The CDR3 DNA reads as TGTGCCAGCAGCCAAAATAATCCGGGACAGGGGTCTGACGAGCAGTACTTC. Its protein is CASSQNNPGQGSDEQYF.

A single count supports this clonotype. The genes are TRBV9 and TRBJ2-1; D unresolved. This CDR3 is 15 amino acids long. Germline CDR1 and CDR2: SGDLS and YYNGEE. Trimming left V 4 bases short and J 5 bases short, with 16 bases between. CDR3 in amino acids: CASSLRPQRDNEQFF. CDR3 in DNA: TGTGCCAGCAGCCTAAGGCCCCAACGGGACAATGAGCAGTTCTTC.

This clonotype was observed a handful of times. The chain couples TRBV6-6 to TRBJ2-5; TRBD1 agrees at 7 bases. From germline, CDR1 is MNHNY and CDR2 SVGAGI (reference sequence). The CDR3 extends over 13 amino acids. V trimming: 6 bases; J trimming: 3 bases; junction bases outside the gene matches: 4. CDR3 in DNA: TGTGCCAGCAGCCACGGGACAGAAGAGACCCAGTACTTC. It translates to CASSHGTEETQYF.

This clonotype was counted only a few times. The CDR3 sequence: CASSGYRGLDEQYF. The CDR3 DNA is TGTGCCAGCAGCGGCTACAGGGGGCTCGACGAGCAGTACTTC. V and J are TRBV9 and TRBJ2-7; 9 bases are a match to TRBD1. V lost 3 bases, J lost 5 bases, and 6 bases stayed unmatched. The germline CDR1 and CDR2 sequences are SGDLS and YYNGEE. The CDR3 consists of 14 residues.

This clonotype was recorded a few times. This chain connects TRBV7-2 to TRBJ1-5; D perhaps matches TRBD1 (5 bases). The ends were cut back, 4 bases at V and 4 bases at J, with 8 bases in the middle. There are 13 residues in the CDR3. The germline CDR1 and CDR2 sequences are SGHTA and FQGNSA. The CDR3, as DNA: TGTGCCAGCAGCTCCAGGGTGAATCAGCCCCAGCATTTT. This gives the protein CASSSRVNQPQHF. Based on the CDR3 plus reference TRBV7-2 and TRBJ1-5, the full variable domain is GAGVSQSPSNKVTEKGKDVELRCDPISGHTALYWYRQSLGQGLEFLIYFQGNSAPDKSGLPSDRFSAERTGGSVSTLTIQRTQQEDSAVYLCASSSRVNQPQHFGDGTRLSIL.

Worth noting for this clonotype: A single base separates this from a much larger clone, so it may be a read error. The rearrangement joins TRBV9 to TRBJ2-5, with TRBD1 as a possible D gene (5 bases). Germline CDR1 reads SGDLS; CDR2 reads YYNGEE. This CDR3 comprises 15 residues. The CDR3 sequence: CTSSANVGVRETQYF. In DNA form, the CDR3 reads TGTACCAGCAGCGCTAACGTAGGGGTGAGGGAGACCCAGTACTTC.

The chain recombines TRBV7-9 with TRBJ2-7, with TRBD1 matching 9 bases. Trimming at V came to 4 bases and at J to 3 bases, leaving 7 bases not matched to a gene. The germline V gene has CDR1 SEHNR and CDR2 FQNEAQ (reference sequence). The CDR3 extends over 15 amino acids. The CDR3 nucleotides are TGTGCCAGCAGCTACCTGGACAGGGGAAACTACGAGCAGTACTTC. Its translation is CASSYLDRGNYEQYF.

This clonotype was counted many times. The gene calls are TRBV12-3 or TRBV12-4 and TRBJ1-6; D is perhaps TRBD1 (5 bases). The CDR3 length is 14 residues. The V end was cut by 4 bases, the J end by 9 bases, with 13 bases between. CDR3 DNA sequence: TGTGCCAGCAGTTCCCGGGGCGCGGGTTCACCCCTCCACTTT. Protein: CASSSRGAGSPLHF.

This clonotype came up many times. This rearrangement joins TRBV20-1 to TRBJ2-3; 8 bases match TRBD2. Losses at the gene ends were 6 bases for V and 1 base for J; bases not matched to a gene: 6. Per germline, CDR1 DFQATT and CDR2 SNEGSKA (reference sequence). This CDR3 spans 14 amino acids. The CDR3 DNA follows: TGCAGTGCAACCGGGACTAGGGGCACAGATACGCAGTATTTT. Protein: CSATGTRGTDTQYF.

Details on this clonotype: This may be a read error: a much more frequent sequence differs by one nucleotide. The chain employs TRBV12-3 or TRBV12-4 and TRBJ1-2, with a possible D match to TRBD1 (5 bases). This CDR3 has 16 amino acids. The V gene lost 6 bases and the J gene lost 6 bases, with 23 bases spanning the gap. The chain's CDR3 is CASRRASGIVGNGYTF. In DNA, the CDR3 is TGTGCCAGCAGGCGGGCCTCAGGGATCGTGGGCAATGGCTACACCTTC.

The genes are TRBV7-2 and TRBJ1-5, with TRBD1 as a possible D gene (6 bases). V was cut by 5 bases and J by 4 bases, with 12 bases left in between. CDR3 length: 14 residues. Looked up from germline, CDR1 is SGHTA and CDR2 is FQGNSA. The CDR3: CASSPQGWNQPQHF. The CDR3 DNA is TGTGCCAGCAGCCCACAGGGTTGGAATCAGCCCCAGCATTTT.

The table lists this clonotype with a count of one. Being one base from a much bigger clone, this may be a read error. J is TRBJ1-3 and V is TRBV6-5; D is uncertain. Per the germline V gene, CDR1 is MNHEY and CDR2 is SVGAGI. This CDR3 has 16 amino acids. CDR3 DNA sequence: TGTGCCAGCAGTACCGCCTACGACTTCTCTGGAAACCCCATATATTTT. Translating it yields CASSTAYDFSGNPIYF.

This chain links TRBV28 with TRBJ2-7, with a weak D call TRBD2 (6 bases). Germline V gives CDR1 MDHEN, CDR2 SYDVKM. The CDR3 is 15 amino acids. V gave up 7 bases and J gave up 3 bases, with 19 bases separating them. CDR3 region: CASTDVAGRFYEQYF. Written as DNA, the CDR3 is TGTGCCAGCACCGATGTCGCGGGACGCTTCTACGAGCAGTACTTC.

The chain joins TRBV6-5 to TRBJ1-1; D is possibly TRBD1 (6 bases). This CDR3 is 15 amino acids long. Trimming took 5 bases from V and 1 from J, leaving 14 bases between them. Germline V gene sequence: CDR1 MNHEY, CDR2 SVGAGI. The CDR3, as DNA: TGTGCCAGCAGTAAGGGGGTGATGGAGAACACTGAAGCTTTCTTT. Its protein is CASSKGVMENTEAFF.

This clonotype was detected a few times. J is TRBJ2-1 and V is TRBV7-3, with D possibly TRBD1 on 5 matching bases. CDR3 length: 14 residues. From germline, CDR1 is SGHTA and CDR2 FQGTGA. Trimming removed 2 bases at V and 9 bases at J, with 14 bases between. The CDR3 region has the DNA TGTGCCAGCAGCTTATCTCAGGGTAGGACTGAGCAGTTCTTC. Its translation: CASSLSQGRTEQFF. Full variable domain (rest looked up from reference TRBV7-3 and TRBJ2-1): GAGVSQTPSNKVTEKGKYVELRCDPISGHTALYWYRQSLGQGPEFLIYFQGTGAADDSGLPNDRFFAVRPEGSVSTLKIQRTERGDSAVYLCASSLSQGRTEQFFGPGTRLTVL.

J is TRBJ2-6 and V is TRBV20-1, with TRBD2 matching 7 bases. The length of the CDR3 is 16 residues. CDR1 and CDR2 from the germline V gene are DFQATT and SNEGSKA (reference sequence). The junction had 5 bases not matched to a gene; V was cut back by 3 bases and J by 0 bases. In DNA, the CDR3 is TGCAGTGCTAGCCCCGGGGGGAGCTCTGGGGCCAACGTCCTGACTTTC. Translation: CSASPGGSSGANVLTF.